This note documents a single T cell receptor beta chain sequence. The data derive from a study of blood T cell repertoires in COVID-19. Overall study context: Sites across the United States, Italy and Spain contributed samples from acute and convalescent COVID-19. Sources were T cells, B-cell-depleted T cells, or PBMCs; the material itself was cDNA or gDNA.

How the authors handled the data: Reference gene primers were amplified, and this amplification served to estimate nucleated cell counts. TCRdb keeps only in-frame clones here, not all; method: immunoSEQ multiplex PCR. V and J calls and clone size are given by that table; D and trimming were obtained from the DNA. The sample yields tens of thousands of clones, around 80% seen once. CDR1 and CDR2 (germline): MNHEY, SVGEGT. Trimming left V 3 bases short and J 2 bases short, with 4 bases between. The CDR3 is made up of 13 amino acids. The rearrangement links TRBV6-2 or TRBV6-3 to TRBJ2-2; D gene ambiguous. This TCR was sampled from a woman aged 55-70 years with acute or convalescent COVID-19. Input material: peripheral blood. CDR3 amino acids: CASSYTNTGELFF. CDR3 nucleotide sequence: TGTGCCAGCAGTTATACAAACACCGGGGAGCTGTTTTTT.